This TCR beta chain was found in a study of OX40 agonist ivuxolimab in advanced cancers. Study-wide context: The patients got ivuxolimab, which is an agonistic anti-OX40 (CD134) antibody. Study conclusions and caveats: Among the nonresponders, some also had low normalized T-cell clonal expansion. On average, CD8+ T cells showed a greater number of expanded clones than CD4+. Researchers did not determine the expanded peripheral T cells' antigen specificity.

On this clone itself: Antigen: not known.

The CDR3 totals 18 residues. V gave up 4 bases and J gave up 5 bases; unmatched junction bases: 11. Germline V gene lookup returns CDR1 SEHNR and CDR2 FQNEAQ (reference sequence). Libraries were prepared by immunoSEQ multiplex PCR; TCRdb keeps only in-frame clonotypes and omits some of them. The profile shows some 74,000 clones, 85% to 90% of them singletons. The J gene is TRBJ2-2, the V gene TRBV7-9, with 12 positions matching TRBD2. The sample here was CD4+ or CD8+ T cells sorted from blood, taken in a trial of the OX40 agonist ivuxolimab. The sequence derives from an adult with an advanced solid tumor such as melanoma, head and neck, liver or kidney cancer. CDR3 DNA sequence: TGTGCCAGCAGCTCCAAGGGCCTAGCGGGAGGGCCGACCGGGGAGCTGTTTTTT. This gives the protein CASSSKGLAGGPTGELFF.